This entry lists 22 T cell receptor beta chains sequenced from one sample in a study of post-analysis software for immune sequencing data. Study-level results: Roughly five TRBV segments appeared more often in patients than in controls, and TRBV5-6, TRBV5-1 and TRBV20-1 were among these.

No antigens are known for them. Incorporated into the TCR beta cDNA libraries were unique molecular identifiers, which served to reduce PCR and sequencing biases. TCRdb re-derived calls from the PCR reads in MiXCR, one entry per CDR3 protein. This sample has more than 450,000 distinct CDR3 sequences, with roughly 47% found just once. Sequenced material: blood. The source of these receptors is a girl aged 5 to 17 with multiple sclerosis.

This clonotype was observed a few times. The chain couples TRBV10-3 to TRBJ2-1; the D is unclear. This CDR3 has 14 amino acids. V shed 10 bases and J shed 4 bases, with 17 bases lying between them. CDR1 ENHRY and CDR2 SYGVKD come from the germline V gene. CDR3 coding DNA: TGTGCCACCGCGTTATTCGGGCCTTACAATGAGCAGTTCTTC. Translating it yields CATALFGPYNEQFF.

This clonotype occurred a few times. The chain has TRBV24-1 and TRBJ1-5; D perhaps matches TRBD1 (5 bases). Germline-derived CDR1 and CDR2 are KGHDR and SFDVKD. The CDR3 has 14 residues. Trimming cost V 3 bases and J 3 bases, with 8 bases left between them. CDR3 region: CATSDEGVNQPQHF. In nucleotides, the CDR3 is TGTGCCACCAGTGATGAAGGGGTCAATCAGCCCCAGCATTTT.

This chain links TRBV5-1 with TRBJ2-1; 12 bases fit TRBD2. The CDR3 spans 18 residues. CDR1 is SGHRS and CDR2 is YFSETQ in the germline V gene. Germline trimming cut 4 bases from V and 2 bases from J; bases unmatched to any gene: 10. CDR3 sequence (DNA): TGCGCCAGCAGCGGGGGAAAGACTAGCGGGGGCACCTACAATGAGCAGTTCTTC. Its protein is CASSGGKTSGGTYNEQFF.

CDR3 coding DNA: TGTGCCAGCAGGCTCGGGATGATTGAAGCTTTCTTT. It codes for CASRLGMIEAFF. V gene TRBV12-3 or TRBV12-4 combines with J gene TRBJ1-1; D is unclear. Trimming removed 6 bases at V and 7 bases at J, with 12 bases between. CDR3 length: 12 amino acids.

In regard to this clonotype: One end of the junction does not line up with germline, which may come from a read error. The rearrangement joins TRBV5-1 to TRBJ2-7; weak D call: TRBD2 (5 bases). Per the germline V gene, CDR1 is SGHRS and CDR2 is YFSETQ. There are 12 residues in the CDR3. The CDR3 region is CASSVDSNEQYF. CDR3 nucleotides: TGCGCCAGCAGCGTGGACTCCAACGAGCAGTACTTC.

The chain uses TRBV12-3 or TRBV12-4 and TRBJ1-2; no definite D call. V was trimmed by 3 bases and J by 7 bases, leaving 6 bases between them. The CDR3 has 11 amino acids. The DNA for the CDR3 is TGTGCCAGCAGTTTTAGGACTGGCTACACCTTC. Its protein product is CASSFRTGYTF.

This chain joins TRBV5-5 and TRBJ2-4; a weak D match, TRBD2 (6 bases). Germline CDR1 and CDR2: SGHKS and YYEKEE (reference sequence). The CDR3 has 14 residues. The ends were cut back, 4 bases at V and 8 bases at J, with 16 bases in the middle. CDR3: CASSPPVWGDIQYF. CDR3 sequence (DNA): TGTGCCAGCAGCCCCCCTGTCTGGGGGGACATTCAGTACTTC.

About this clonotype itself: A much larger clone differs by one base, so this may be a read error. CDR3 nucleotide sequence: TGTGCCAGCAGCGGGACTAGCGGGAACCCCTACAATAAGCAGTTCTTC. This sequence encodes CASSGTSGNPYNKQFF. V is TRBV7-9 and J is TRBJ2-1; TRBD2 aligns across 13 bases. This CDR3 is 16 amino acids long. Germline V gene data show CDR1 as SEHNR and CDR2 as FQNEAQ (reference sequence). Drawing the rest from reference TRBV7-9 and TRBJ2-1, the complete variable domain is DTGVSQNPRHKITKRGQNVTFRCDPISEHNRLYWYRQTLGQGPEFLTYFQNEAQLEKSRLLSDRFSAERPKGSFSTLEIQRTEQGDSAMYLCASSGTSGNPYNKQFFGPGTRLTVL.

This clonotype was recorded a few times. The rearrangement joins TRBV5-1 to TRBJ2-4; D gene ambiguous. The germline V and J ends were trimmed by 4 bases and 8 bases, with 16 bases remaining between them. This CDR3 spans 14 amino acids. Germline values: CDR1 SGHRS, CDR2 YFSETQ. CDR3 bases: TGCGCCAGCAGCCTCGATCCTACAACGGACATTCAGTACTTC. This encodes CASSLDPTTDIQYF.

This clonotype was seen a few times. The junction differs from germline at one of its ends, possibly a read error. CDR3 nucleotide sequence: TGTGCCAGCAGCCAAGGGACGGGACCAACCTACGAGCAGTACTTC. It specifies CASSQGTGPTYEQYF. J is TRBJ2-7 and V is TRBV4-1; D might be TRBD1 or TRBD2, each matching 5 bases. Germline V gives CDR1 MGHRA, CDR2 YSYEKL. This CDR3 contains 15 residues.

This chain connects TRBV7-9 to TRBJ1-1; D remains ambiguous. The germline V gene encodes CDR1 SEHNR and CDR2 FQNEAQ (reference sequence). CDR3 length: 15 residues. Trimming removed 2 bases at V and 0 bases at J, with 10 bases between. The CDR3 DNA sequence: TGTGCCAGCAGCTTAACCCAGTCTATGAACACTGAAGCTTTCTTT. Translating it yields CASSLTQSMNTEAFF.

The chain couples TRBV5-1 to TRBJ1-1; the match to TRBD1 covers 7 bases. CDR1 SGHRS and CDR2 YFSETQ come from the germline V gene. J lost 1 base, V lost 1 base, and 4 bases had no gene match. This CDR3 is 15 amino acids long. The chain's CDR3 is CASSLSGTENTEAFF. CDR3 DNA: TGCGCCAGCAGCTTGTCTGGGACAGAGAACACTGAAGCTTTCTTT.

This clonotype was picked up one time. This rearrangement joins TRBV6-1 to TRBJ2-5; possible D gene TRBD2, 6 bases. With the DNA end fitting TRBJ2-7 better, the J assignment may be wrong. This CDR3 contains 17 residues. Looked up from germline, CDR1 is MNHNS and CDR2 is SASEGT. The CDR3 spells CASSEAGWRDHVYEQYF. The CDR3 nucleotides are TGTGCCAGCAGTGAAGCGGGGTGGAGGGACCATGTCTACGAGCAGTACTTC.

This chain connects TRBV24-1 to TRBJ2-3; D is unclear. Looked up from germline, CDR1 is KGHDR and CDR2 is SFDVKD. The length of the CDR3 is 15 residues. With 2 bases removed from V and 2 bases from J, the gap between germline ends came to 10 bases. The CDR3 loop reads CATSDSVPNTDTQYF. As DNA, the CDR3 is TGTGCCACCAGTGATTCTGTCCCCAACACAGATACGCAGTATTTT.

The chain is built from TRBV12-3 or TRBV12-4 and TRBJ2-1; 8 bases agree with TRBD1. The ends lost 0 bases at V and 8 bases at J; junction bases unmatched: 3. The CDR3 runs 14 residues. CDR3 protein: CASSLADRADEQFF. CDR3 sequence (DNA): TGTGCCAGCAGTTTAGCGGACAGGGCCGATGAGCAGTTCTTC.

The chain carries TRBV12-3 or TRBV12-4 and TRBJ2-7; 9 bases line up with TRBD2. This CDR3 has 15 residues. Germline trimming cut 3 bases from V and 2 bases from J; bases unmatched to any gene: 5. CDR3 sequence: CASSFSRTSAYEQYF. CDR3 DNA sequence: TGTGCCAGCAGTTTCTCAAGGACTAGCGCCTACGAGCAGTACTTC.

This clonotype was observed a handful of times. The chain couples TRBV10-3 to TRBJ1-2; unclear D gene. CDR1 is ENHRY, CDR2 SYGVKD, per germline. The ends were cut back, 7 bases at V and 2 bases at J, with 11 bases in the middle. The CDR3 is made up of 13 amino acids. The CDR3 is CAITAGTNYGYTF. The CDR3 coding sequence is TGTGCCATCACGGCAGGAACCAACTATGGCTACACCTTC.

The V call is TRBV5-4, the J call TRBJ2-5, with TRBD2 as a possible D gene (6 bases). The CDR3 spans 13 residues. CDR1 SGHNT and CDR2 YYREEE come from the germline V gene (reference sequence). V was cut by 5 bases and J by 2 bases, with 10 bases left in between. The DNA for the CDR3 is TGTGCCAGCAGGGGACTTTCTCAAGAGACCCAGTACTTC. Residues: CASRGLSQETQYF.

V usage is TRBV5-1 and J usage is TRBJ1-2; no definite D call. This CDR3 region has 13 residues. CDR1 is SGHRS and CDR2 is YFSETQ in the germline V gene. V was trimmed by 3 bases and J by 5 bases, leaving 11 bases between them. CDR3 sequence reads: CASSSNSAYGYTF. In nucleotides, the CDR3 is TGCGCCAGCAGCTCCAATTCCGCGTATGGCTACACCTTC.

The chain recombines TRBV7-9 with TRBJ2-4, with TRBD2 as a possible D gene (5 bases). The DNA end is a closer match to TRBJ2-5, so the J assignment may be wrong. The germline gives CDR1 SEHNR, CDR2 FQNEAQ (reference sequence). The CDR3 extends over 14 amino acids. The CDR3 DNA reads TGTGCCAGCAGCTTATCGGAGGTCGGGAAGACCCAGTACTTC. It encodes CASSLSEVGKTQYF.

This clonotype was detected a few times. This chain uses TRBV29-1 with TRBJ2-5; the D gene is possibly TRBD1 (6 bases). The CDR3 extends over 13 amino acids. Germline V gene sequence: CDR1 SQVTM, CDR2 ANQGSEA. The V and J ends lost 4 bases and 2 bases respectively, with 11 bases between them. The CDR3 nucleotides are TGCAGCGTTGTATTGGGGGCTCAAGAGACCCAGTACTTC. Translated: CSVVLGAQETQYF.

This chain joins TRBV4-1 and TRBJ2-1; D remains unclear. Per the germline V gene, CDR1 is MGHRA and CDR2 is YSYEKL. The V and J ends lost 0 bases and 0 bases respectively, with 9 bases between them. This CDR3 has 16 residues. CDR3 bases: TGCGCCAGCAGCCAAGACGGGCAGCCCTCCTACAATGAGCAGTTCTTC. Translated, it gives CASSQDGQPSYNEQFF.